A selection of T cell receptor beta chains follows, all from one sample in a study of blood T cell repertoires in COVID-19. Clones were read by immunoSEQ multiplex PCR, and TCRdb kept only the in-frame ones, dropping some. The sample records 250,000 or so clones, about 90% being singletons. The sequenced sample was PBMCs or T cells enriched from blood (not recorded which). The receptors here all came from a woman under 40 with acute COVID-19. Each CDR3 is given with its conserved first and last residue. The D gene is left open where the match is weak. Where a row states a size, it is once, few, many or the class of an expanded clone; other rows omit it.

j_call clone_size v_call d_call cdr3_aa cdr3_nt
TRBJ2-7 - TRBV6-5 - CASSHGSSYEQYF TGTGCCAGCAGTCATGGCAGCTCCTACGAGCAGTACTTC
TRBJ2-3 - TRBV4-3 - CASSQDQNGLGADTQYF TGCGCCAGCAGCCAAGATCAGAATGGGCTCGGGGCAGATACGCAGTATTTT
TRBJ2-1 - TRBV7-9 TRBD2 CASSPSLAGVYVNEQFF TGTGCCAGCAGCCCATCTCTAGCGGGAGTGTATGTCAATGAGCAGTTCTTC
TRBJ2-1 - TRBV6-1 TRBD2 CASSGHTRGRTSGYNEQFF TGTGCCAGCAGTGGACACACCCGTGGCCGGACTAGCGGGTACAATGAGCAGTTCTTC
TRBJ2-1 - TRBV24-1 - CATSDLPQPNSYNEQFF TGTGCCACCAGTGATTTGCCACAGCCGAACTCCTACAATGAGCAGTTCTTC
TRBJ1-4 - TRBV4-1 TRBD1 CASSQTGVSEKLFF TGCGCCAGCAGCCAGACAGGGGTGAGTGAAAAACTGTTTTTT
TRBJ2-7 - TRBV6-5 - CASRTPLRAYEQYF TGTGCCAGCAGGACCCCCCTCCGGGCCTACGAGCAGTACTTC
TRBJ2-3 few TRBV27 TRBD2 CASSFLRFGASGSTDTQYF TGTGCCAGCAGTTTTCTTAGGTTTGGGGCTAGCGGGAGCACAGATACGCAGTATTTT
TRBJ2-2 - TRBV7-9 - CASSLEVGVSTGELFF TGTGCCAGCAGCTTAGAGGTGGGAGTGAGCACCGGGGAGCTGTTTTTT
TRBJ2-5 - TRBV28 TRBD2 CASSHKLAGGLGGETQYF TGTGCCAGCAGCCACAAACTAGCGGGAGGGCTTGGTGGAGAGACCCAGTACTTC
TRBJ2-1 - TRBV14 - CASSQDRRDVAYNEQFF TGTGCCAGCAGCCAAGATAGGAGGGACGTCGCCTACAATGAGCAGTTCTTC
TRBJ1-5 - TRBV4-1 - CASSQTGPGDNQPQHF TGCGCCAGCAGCCAAACGGGACCAGGGGACAATCAGCCCCAGCATTTT
TRBJ2-2 - TRBV7-8 TRBD1 CASSLPGGQGNTGELFF TGTGCCAGCAGCCTCCCCGGGGGACAGGGGAACACCGGGGAGCTGTTTTTT